The 4 T cell receptor beta chains in this list originate from one sample, sequenced in a study of blood T cell repertoires in COVID-19. Profiled with immunoSEQ multiplex PCR; TCRdb holds only in-frame clones, not every one. The table records some 120,000 clones, about 92% of them present only once. The sample taken for sequencing was peripheral blood. The receptors derive from a man in his forties or fifties with active COVID-19.

The chain uses TRBV19 and TRBJ1-2, with D perhaps TRBD1 (6 bases). The CDR3 length is 15 residues. Germline values: CDR1 LNHDA, CDR2 SQIVND (reference sequence). V was shortened by 3 bases and J by 1 base, with 12 bases between the two germline ends. Here the CDR3 DNA reads TGTGCCAGTAGTATGGGGGACACCAATAACTATGGCTACACCTTC. Amino acids: CASSMGDTNNYGYTF.

The chain recombines TRBV6-1 with TRBJ2-5, with 8 bases lining up with TRBD2. The CDR3 sequence is 13 residues long. Per germline, CDR1 MNHNS and CDR2 SASEGT. J gave up 3 bases and V 3 bases, and 0 bases lay outside the gene matches. CDR3 nucleotides: TGTGCCAGCAGTGATAGCGGGAAAGAGACCCAGTACTTC. This gives the protein CASSDSGKETQYF.

The gene calls are TRBV3-1 (or the pseudogene TRBV3-2) and TRBJ2-6; 11 bases line up with TRBD1. CDR3 length: 18 residues. Germline assignment: CDR1 LGHDT and CDR2 YNNKEL (reference sequence). V lost 4 bases, J lost 0 bases, and 5 bases stayed unmatched. DNA of the CDR3: TGTGCCAGCAGCCCCCCGGGACAGGGGGTCTCTGGGGCCAACGTCCTGACTTTC. Amino acids: CASSPPGQGVSGANVLTF.

The sample holds one count of this clone. The chain couples TRBV9 to TRBJ2-5; tentatively, D is TRBD1 (6 bases). V was shortened by 3 bases and J by 2 bases, with 14 bases between the two germline ends. Germline values: CDR1 SGDLS, CDR2 YYNGEE. This CDR3 comprises 15 residues. The CDR3 loop reads CASSGGQLIQETQYF. CDR3 in DNA: TGTGCCAGCAGCGGGGGACAACTAATTCAAGAGACCCAGTACTTC.